One TCR beta chain is described in this entry. The CDR3 consists of 15 residues. The germline V gene encodes CDR1 MNHNS and CDR2 SASEGT. Between the trimmed V and J ends, which lost 8 bases and 9 bases, there was a span of 23 bases. CTLA-4 blockade using ipilimumab, together with focal radiation, was received by patients with chemo-refractory metastatic non-small-cell lung cancer. The data were taken from a study of radiotherapy plus CTLA-4 blockade in lung cancer. About the study: Of the patients, 18% showed objective responses and about 30% attained disease control.

Sequencing was performed with immunoSEQ multiplex PCR; in TCRdb, only in-frame clones are kept and a portion is missing. The repertoire holds 95,000 to 150,000 clones, with 70% to 90% as singletons. The sequence was obtained from a human donor with non-small cell lung cancer that progressed on radiotherapy plus ipilimumab. The chain has TRBV6-1 and TRBJ2-1; D is perhaps TRBD1 or TRBD2 (6 bases each). The source material was peripheral blood, sampled from a patient treated with radiotherapy plus ipilimumab. CDR3 sequence reads: CASSVDPGAQGEQFF. CDR3 DNA sequence: TGTGCCAGCTCCGTCGACCCGGGGGCGCAAGGTGAGCAGTTCTTC.